This TCR beta chain was obtained from a study of blood T cells in healthy people across ages. There are a few counts of this clonotype. This CDR3 is built from 13 residues. Germline V gives CDR1 SGDLS, CDR2 YYNGEE. V lost 3 bases to trimming and J lost 6 bases; unmatched junction nucleotides: 3. Primers used in a second PCR of roughly 7 to 12 cycles were a sample-barcoded 5' primer and a J-beta primer mix. TCRdb independently ran MiXCR on the 5' RACE reads; one entry per CDR3 protein. The data contain around 1,600,000 distinct CDR3 sequences, under 55% of them seen just once; the ten biggest clones take up 4%.

Sequencing used blood. The rearrangement uses TRBV9 and TRBJ2-3; 8 bases are shared with TRBD1. This sequence was found in a woman between 18 and 29 years old in good health. The CDR3 loop is CASSGDRGDTQYF. The CDR3 DNA follows: TGTGCCAGCAGCGGCGACAGGGGTGATACGCAGTATTTT.